This TCR beta chain was retrieved from a study of neurological immune-mediated disorders. Whole-study results and caveats: No sharing of CDR3 amino acid sequences was observed among expanded clones across subjects, suggesting private repertoires in all groups. Multiple sclerosis patients had less TCR clonal expansion than even healthy controls, unlike HTLV-1-associated myelopathy.

Time point here: longitudinal time-point 2. The study built unsorted libraries from 2 million PBMCs kept at -80 C. Germline CDR1 is KGHSH and CDR2 is LQKENI. Trimming took 0 bases from V and 4 from J, leaving 12 bases between them. The CDR3 is made up of 15 amino acids. The method for making cDNA was 5'RACE, and it used 10-nucleotide random UMIs. TCRdb reanalysed the 5' RACE reads using MiXCR and keeps one entry per CDR3 protein. The sample shows some 100,000 distinct CDR3 sequences, roughly 13% of them seen only once. As concerns this clonotype: The antigen remains unidentified.

Sequenced material: PBMCs. The sequence was collected from a female donor with HTLV-1-associated myelopathy (HAM/TSP). This sequence joins TRBV18 and TRBJ1-2, with TRBD1 as a possible D gene (5 bases). Written as DNA, the CDR3 is TGTGCCAGCTCACCACCGGGACTGGGAGCCTATGGCTACACCTTC. This codes for CASSPPGLGAYGYTF. Variable domain in full (rest from reference TRBV18 and TRBJ1-2): NAGVMQNPRHLVRRRGQEARLRCSPMKGHSHVYWYRQLPEEGLKFMVYLQKENIIDESGMPKERFSAEFPKEGPSILRIQQVVRGDSAAYFCASSPPGLGAYGYTFGSGTRLTVV.